The TCR beta chain described here comes from a study of blood T cell repertoires in COVID-19. Whole-study context: Sources were T cells, B-cell-depleted T cells, or PBMCs; the material itself was cDNA or gDNA.

Cohort assignment relied on participant-reported clinical history. In Cohort 3, a recovered donor had either two negative PCRs, clearance, or symptom resolution. How the authors handled the data: Reference gene primers were amplified, and this amplification served to estimate nucleated cell counts. Sequencing used immunoSEQ multiplex PCR; TCRdb keeps in-frame clones, though not all of them. V, J and clone size were drawn from that table, and D and trimming were deduced from the DNA. Among around 400,000 clones, around four fifths were seen once, and the ten largest hold over 4.5%. Trimming cost V 6 bases and J 0 bases, with 9 bases left between them. CDR3 length: 14 residues. Germline CDR1 reads SNHLY; CDR2 reads FYNNEI.

This clonotype was obtained from a woman aged 45-65 years who had recovered from COVID-19. V and J are TRBV2 and TRBJ1-5; possible D gene TRBD1, 6 bases. Sequenced input: PBMCs or T cells enriched from blood (not recorded which). In DNA form, the CDR3 reads TGTGCCAGCAGATCAGGGGTTAGCAATCAGCCCCAGCATTTT. It translates to CASRSGVSNQPQHF.